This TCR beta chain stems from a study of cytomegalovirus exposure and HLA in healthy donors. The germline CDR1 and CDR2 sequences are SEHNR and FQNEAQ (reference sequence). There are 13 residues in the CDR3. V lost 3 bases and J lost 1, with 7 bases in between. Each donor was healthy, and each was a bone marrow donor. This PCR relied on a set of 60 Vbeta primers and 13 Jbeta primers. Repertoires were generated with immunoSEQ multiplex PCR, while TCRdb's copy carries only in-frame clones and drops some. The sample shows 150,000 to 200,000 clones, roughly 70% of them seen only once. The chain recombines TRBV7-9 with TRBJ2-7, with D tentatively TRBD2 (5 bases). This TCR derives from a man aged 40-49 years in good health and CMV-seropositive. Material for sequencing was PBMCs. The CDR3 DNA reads TGTGCCAGCAGCTTCGGAGGATCCTACGAGCAGTACTTC. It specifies CASSFGGSYEQYF.